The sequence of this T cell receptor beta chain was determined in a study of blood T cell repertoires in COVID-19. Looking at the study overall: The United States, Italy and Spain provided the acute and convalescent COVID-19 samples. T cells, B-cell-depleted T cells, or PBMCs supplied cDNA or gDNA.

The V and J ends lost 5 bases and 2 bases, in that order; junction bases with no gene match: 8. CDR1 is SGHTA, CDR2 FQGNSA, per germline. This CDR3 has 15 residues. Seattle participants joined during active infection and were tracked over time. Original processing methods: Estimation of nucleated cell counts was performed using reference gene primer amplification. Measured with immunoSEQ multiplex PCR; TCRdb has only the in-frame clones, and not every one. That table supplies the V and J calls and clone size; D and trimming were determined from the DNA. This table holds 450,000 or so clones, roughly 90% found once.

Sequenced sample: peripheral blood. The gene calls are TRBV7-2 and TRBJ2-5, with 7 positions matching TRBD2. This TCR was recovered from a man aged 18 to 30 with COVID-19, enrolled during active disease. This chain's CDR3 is CASSRNGLDQETQYF. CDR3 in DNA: TGTGCCAGCAGCCGTAATGGACTAGATCAAGAGACCCAGTACTTC.